These 17 T cell receptor beta chains were all obtained from the same sample, sequenced in a study of T cell responses to AZD1222 COVID-19 vaccine. Repertoires were generated with immunoSEQ multiplex PCR, while TCRdb's copy carries only in-frame clones and drops some. The data hold approximately 160,000 clones, with about 90% observed a single time. Sequences were derived from peripheral blood, sampled on day 0 of AZD1222 vaccination. The receptor source for this set is an adult in good health.

This clone is a singleton in its sample. The chain links TRBV5-5 to TRBJ2-5, with 12 bases that match TRBD1. CDR1 is SGHKS and CDR2 is YYEKEE in the germline V gene (reference sequence). J gave up 4 bases and V 1 base, and 5 bases lay outside the gene matches. The CDR3 has 16 residues. In DNA form, the CDR3 reads TGTGCCAGCAGCTTGCCAGGGACAGGGGGCGGAGAGACCCAGTACTTC. Translation: CASSLPGTGGGETQYF.

This clone was seen once. V gene TRBV4-1 combines with J gene TRBJ1-1, with no clear D. The germline CDR1 and CDR2 sequences are MGHRA and YSYEKL. The CDR3 is 15 amino acids. The V end lost 1 base, the J end lost 0 bases, and 9 bases lay between the germline ends. As DNA, the CDR3 is TGCGCCAGCAGCCAAGTCATGGGTTTGAACACTGAAGCTTTCTTT. It specifies CASSQVMGLNTEAFF.

The J gene is TRBJ1-1, the V gene TRBV11-2; no clear D gene. Trimming removed 6 bases at V and 7 bases at J, with 9 bases between. CDR1 and CDR2 from the germline V gene are SGHAT and FQNNGV. This CDR3 is 11 amino acids long. CDR3 in DNA: TGTGCCAGCAGTGTGTACATTGAAGCTTTCTTT. It is translated as CASSVYIEAFF.

The rearrangement links TRBV5-4 to TRBJ1-1; the D is unclear. V shed 4 bases and J shed 4 bases, with 17 bases lying between them. The CDR3 runs 15 residues. Germline V gene data show CDR1 as SGHNT and CDR2 as YYREEE (reference sequence). The CDR3 spells CASSAPGKLSTEAFF. The CDR3 DNA is TGTGCCAGCAGCGCTCCAGGAAAGCTGAGCACTGAAGCTTTCTTT. Variable domain in full (rest from reference TRBV5-4 and TRBJ1-1): ETGVTQSPTHLIKTRGQQVTLRCSSQSGHNTVSWYQQALGQGPQFIFQYYREEENGRGNFPPRFSGLQFPNYSSELNVNALELDDSALYLCASSAPGKLSTEAFFGQGTRLTVV.

The chain is built from TRBV2 and TRBJ2-6; 7 bases agree with TRBD1. V lost 5 bases to trimming and J lost 0 bases; unmatched junction nucleotides: 4. The germline gives CDR1 SNHLY, CDR2 FYNNEI. This CDR3 is built from 16 residues. The CDR3 DNA follows: TGTGCCAGCAGTTCTCGACAGGGCTCTGGGGCCAACGTCCTGACTTTC. Protein product: CASSSRQGSGANVLTF.

The rearrangement joins TRBV6-2 or TRBV6-3 to TRBJ2-5, with TRBD2 matching over 7 bases. This CDR3 is 16 amino acids long. From germline, CDR1 is MNHEY and CDR2 SVGEGT. Losses at the gene ends were 0 bases for V and 6 bases for J; bases not matched to a gene: 10. CDR3 DNA: TGTGCCAGCAGTTACTCGACCGGGGGGAGCACGAAGACCCAGTACTTC. This codes for CASSYSTGGSTKTQYF.

The rearrangement uses TRBV11-2 and TRBJ2-4, with D maybe TRBD1 (5 bases). Looked up from germline, CDR1 is SGHAT and CDR2 is FQNNGV. CDR3 size: 16 residues. V lost 5 bases and J 0 bases, leaving 14 bases between the germline ends. The CDR3 DNA is TGTGCCAGCAGCACCCGACAGAATCTAGCCAAAAACATTCAGTACTTC. This translates into CASSTRQNLAKNIQYF.

CDR3 coding DNA: TGTGCCAGCAGAGGAAGAGGAGGCCAGTATAGCAATCAGCCCCAGCATTTT. Protein product: CASRGRGGQYSNQPQHF. The genes are TRBV5-6 and TRBJ1-5; D not certain. Germline-derived CDR1 and CDR2 are SGHDT and YYEEEE. This CDR3 spans 17 amino acids. The germline V and J ends were trimmed by 5 bases and 0 bases, with 18 bases remaining between them.

V usage is TRBV19 and J usage is TRBJ1-5, with D tentatively TRBD1 (5 bases). Per the germline V gene, CDR1 is LNHDA and CDR2 is SQIVND (reference sequence). The CDR3 extends over 13 amino acids. V lost 4 bases to trimming and J lost 6 bases, with 10 bases between them. This CDR3 reads CASSTSGGQPQHF. CDR3 DNA sequence: TGTGCCAGTAGTACCTCCGGGGGTCAGCCCCAGCATTTT. Variable domain in full (rest from reference TRBV19 and TRBJ1-5): DGGITQSPKYLFRKEGQNVTLSCEQNLNHDAMYWYRQDPGQGLRLIYYSQIVNDFQKGDIAEGYSVSREKKESFPLTVTSAQKNPTAFYLCASSTSGGQPQHFGDGTRLSIL.

V is TRBV3-1 (or the pseudogene TRBV3-2) and J is TRBJ2-1, with 9 bases that match TRBD2. The germline gives CDR1 LGHDT, CDR2 YNNKEL (reference sequence). Trimming at V came to 4 bases and at J to 6 bases, leaving 16 bases not matched to a gene. The CDR3 sequence is 18 residues long. The chain's CDR3 is CASSPWGLADLKPNEQFF. The CDR3 bases are TGTGCCAGCAGCCCCTGGGGACTAGCTGATCTGAAACCCAATGAGCAGTTCTTC.

This clone was observed a single time. The chain joins TRBV20-1 to TRBJ2-7; D is undetermined. This CDR3 spans 12 amino acids. The germline V gene has CDR1 DFQATT and CDR2 SNEGSKA (reference sequence). V was shortened by 4 bases and J by 6 bases, with 13 bases between the two germline ends. As DNA, the CDR3 is TGCAGTGCTATTGACAAGGGAACCGAGCAGTACTTC. This translates into CSAIDKGTEQYF.

The V and J genes are TRBV27 and TRBJ2-1, with D unresolved. V gave up 3 bases and J gave up 9 bases, with 12 bases separating them. This CDR3 contains 13 residues. Germline V gene lookup returns CDR1 MNHEY and CDR2 SMNVEV (reference sequence). CDR3 DNA: TGTGCCAGCAGTTTGTGGGCCGAGGCTGAGCAGTTCTTC. Encoded protein: CASSLWAEAEQFF.

This clone showed up many times. V usage is TRBV7-6 and J usage is TRBJ2-3; weak D call: TRBD2 (5 bases). The germline CDR1 and CDR2 sequences are SGHVS and FNYEAQ. V was clipped by 3 bases and J by 4 bases, with 20 bases between them. The CDR3 loop spans 17 amino acids. This CDR3 reads CASSLTLRSGSSDTQYF. DNA for the CDR3: TGTGCCAGCAGCTTGACCCTGAGGAGTGGGAGCTCAGATACGCAGTATTTT.

The J gene is TRBJ2-7, the V gene TRBV5-5; 8 bases match TRBD1. CDR1 is SGHKS, CDR2 YYEKEE, per germline (reference sequence). The V and J ends lost 6 bases and 2 bases, in that order; junction bases with no gene match: 4. The CDR3 loop spans 13 amino acids. The CDR3 DNA reads TGTGCCAGCAACCGACAGGGGCCCTACGAGCAGTACTTC. Protein: CASNRQGPYEQYF.

V and J are TRBV6-1 and TRBJ2-1; 7 nucleotides agree with TRBD1. V shed 3 bases and J 3 bases; nucleotides not matched to a gene: 8. The V gene's germline CDR1 is MNHNS and CDR2 SASEGT. There are 16 residues in the CDR3. The CDR3 DNA follows: TGTGCCAGCAGTGACCAAAGCAGGGGGATCTACAATGAGCAGTTCTTC. Translation gives CASSDQSRGIYNEQFF.

The V gene is TRBV27, the J gene TRBJ1-4; 7 bases line up with TRBD1. J gave up 5 bases and V 6 bases, and 3 bases lay outside the gene matches. The CDR3 totals 13 residues. The V gene's germline CDR1 is MNHEY and CDR2 SMNVEV (reference sequence). The CDR3 nucleotides are TGTGCCAGCAGCCGACAGGGCAATGAAAAACTGTTTTTT. Translation: CASSRQGNEKLFF.

This sequence joins TRBV7-9 and TRBJ2-5; TRBD2 aligns across 12 bases. The CDR3 length is 16 residues. V shed 4 bases and J 4 bases; nucleotides not matched to a gene: 7. CDR1 is SEHNR and CDR2 is FQNEAQ in the germline V gene (reference sequence). CDR3 sequence reads: CASSSRLAGESETQYF. The CDR3 DNA reads as TGTGCCAGCAGCTCAAGACTAGCGGGAGAGTCAGAGACCCAGTACTTC.